This is a list of T cell receptor beta chains from one sample in a study of T cells in Graves' hyperthyroidism and ophthalmopathy. TCRdb passed the multiplex PCR reads through MiXCR, listing each CDR3 protein once. The sample has about 400,000 distinct CDR3 sequences, about 15% seen once. Input material: blood. These receptors all stem from a woman in her 30s with Graves' hyperthyroidism. Each CDR3 is given with its conserved first and last residue. Fields, in order: clone size, V gene, J gene, D gene, CDR3 DNA, CDR3 protein. A D gene is named only where the DNA matches it firmly. Only some rows state a clone size, as once, few, many or a class for expanded clones.

size: many
V: TRBV29-1
J: TRBJ2-5
D: -
DNA: TGCAGCGGGACAGGGACTAAAGAGACCCAGTACTTC
CDR3: CSGTGTKETQYF

size: -
V: TRBV18
J: TRBJ2-1
D: TRBD1
DNA: TGTGCCAGCTCATCTTCCGGGACAGGGGGCTCCTACAATGAGCAGTTCTTC
CDR3: CASSSSGTGGSYNEQFF

size: -
V: TRBV14
J: TRBJ2-1
D: -
DNA: TGTGCCAGCAGCCAAGAGAGGGGGCTAGCGGGTCTTAATGAGCAGTTCTTC
CDR3: CASSQERGLAGLNEQFF

size: few
V: TRBV4-1
J: TRBJ2-7
D: TRBD2
DNA: TGCGCCAGCAGCCAAGACCCGACTAGCGGGCTGTACGAGCAGTACTTC
CDR3: CASSQDPTSGLYEQYF

size: few
V: TRBV5-4
J: TRBJ2-1
D: -
DNA: TGTGCCAGCAGCTTGGGTGGAGGAGGGGTCTACAATGAGCAGTTCTTC
CDR3: CASSLGGGGVYNEQFF

size: many
V: TRBV3-1
J: TRBJ2-7
D: TRBD2
DNA: TGTGCCAGCAGCCAGACGGGAGGGCCCTACGAGCAGTACTTC
CDR3: CASSQTGGPYEQYF

size: once
V: TRBV28
J: TRBJ1-2
D: -
DNA: TGTGCCAGCAGTCGGTGGGTTAATGGCTACACCTTC
CDR3: CASSRWVNGYTF

size: few
V: TRBV6-1
J: TRBJ1-6
D: TRBD1
DNA: TGTGCCAGCAGTAGGGGGCACGGTTCACCCCTCCACTTT
CDR3: CASSRGHGSPLHF

size: many
V: TRBV29-1
J: TRBJ2-7
D: TRBD2
DNA: TGCAGCACCTCTAGCGGGAGCTCCTACGAGCAGTACTTC
CDR3: CSTSSGSSYEQYF

size: few
V: TRBV20-1
J: TRBJ1-5
D: -
DNA: TGCAGTGCTAGGACAGGAGCGAGCAATCAGCCCCAGCATTTT
CDR3: CSARTGASNQPQHF